One sample yielded the 9 T cell receptor beta chains listed below, sequenced in a study of cytomegalovirus exposure and HLA in healthy donors. Amplification used 60 Vbeta primers and 13 Jbeta primers. Only in-frame clones appear in the TCRdb table, and some are missing; sequencing was by immunoSEQ multiplex PCR. This table holds under 100,000 clones, 65% to 80% found once. Sequencing used PBMCs. Source of these receptors: a woman aged 45 to 65 in good health and CMV-seropositive.

This chain connects TRBV5-6 to TRBJ2-1, with D possibly being TRBD2 (6 bases). Trimming removed 2 bases from V and 9 bases from J, with 12 bases in between. This CDR3 has 13 residues. Germline CDR1 SGHDT, CDR2 YYEEEE. DNA for the CDR3: TGTGCCAGCAGCTTTCCCCCCGGGGGTGAGCAGTTCTTC. This codes for CASSFPPGGEQFF.

This clone showed up just a few times. The V call is TRBV7-8, the J call TRBJ2-7, with TRBD1 identical over 9 bases. The CDR3 loop spans 14 amino acids. The germline V gene encodes CDR1 SGHVS and CDR2 FQNEAQ. The J segment lost 4 bases and the V segment lost 1 base, leaving 2 bases of the junction unmatched. CDR3 residues: CASSLEGQGYEQYF. CDR3 DNA sequence: TGTGCCAGCAGCTTAGAGGGACAGGGTTACGAGCAGTACTTC.

The chain has TRBV28 and TRBJ2-3; D perhaps matches TRBD2 (5 bases). This CDR3 has 15 amino acids. Trimming cost V 3 bases and J 1 base, with 11 bases left between them. CDR1 and CDR2 (germline): MDHEN, SYDVKM. As DNA, the CDR3 is TGTGCCAGCAGTTTCCAAAACGGGGGCACAGATACGCAGTATTTT. It specifies CASSFQNGGTDTQYF. The full variable domain, its missing parts supplied by reference TRBV28 and TRBJ2-3, is DVKVTQSSRYLVKRTGEKVFLECVQDMDHENMFWYRQDPGLGLRLIYFSYDVKMKEKGDIPEGYSVSREKKERFSLILESASTNQTSMYLCASSFQNGGTDTQYFGPGTRLTVL.

CDR3 in DNA: TGTGCCAGCAGTTTGGCCCACGGAGGTGCGAGTCAGCCCCAGCATTTT. It specifies CASSLAHGGASQPQHF. The V call is TRBV28, the J call TRBJ1-5, with D unclear. CDR3 size: 16 residues. Trimming removed 3 bases at V and 6 bases at J, with 18 bases between. Per the germline V gene, CDR1 is MDHEN and CDR2 is SYDVKM.

The chain is built from TRBV5-5 and TRBJ2-5; possible D gene TRBD2, 7 bases. V lost 4 bases to trimming and J lost 5 bases, with 18 bases between them. The CDR3 totals 15 residues. Germline loops: CDR1 SGHKS, CDR2 YYEKEE (reference sequence). This CDR3 is CASSPGGGPGETQYF. DNA of the CDR3: TGTGCCAGCAGCCCTGGGGGGGGGCCAGGGGAGACCCAGTACTTC. Full variable domain (remainder filled in from reference TRBV5-5 and TRBJ2-5): DAGVTQSPTHLIKTRGQQVTLRCSPISGHKSVSWYQQVLGQGPQFIFQYYEKEERGRGNFPDRFSARQFPNYSSELNVNALLLGDSALYLCASSPGGGPGETQYFGPGTRLLVL.

The J gene is TRBJ2-1, the V gene TRBV2, with 8 bases fitting TRBD1. V trimming: 5 bases; J trimming: 7 bases; junction bases outside the gene matches: 7. Per germline, CDR1 SNHLY and CDR2 FYNNEI. The CDR3 contains 14 residues. CDR3 nucleotide sequence: TGTGCCAGCAGTTCCGGGACAGGATTTAATGAGCAGTTCTTC. Translated, it gives CASSSGTGFNEQFF.

This chain links TRBV4-2 with TRBJ1-4; 7 bases map to TRBD1. Trimming removed 1 base from V and 10 bases from J; junction bases left unmatched: 12. Germline V gene lookup returns CDR1 LGHNA and CDR2 YNFKEQ. There are 16 residues in the CDR3. CDR3 sequence reads: CASSQAPIRTGVKLFF. Here the CDR3 DNA reads TGTGCCAGCAGCCAAGCCCCCATCCGGACAGGAGTAAAACTGTTTTTT.

This clone was detected only a few times. J is TRBJ2-4 and V is TRBV27, with 7 positions matching TRBD2. Germline assignment: CDR1 MNHEY and CDR2 SMNVEV (reference sequence). This CDR3 is 18 amino acids long. V gave up 5 bases and J gave up 0 bases; unmatched junction bases: 13. DNA for the CDR3: TGTGCCAGCAGTGGATCCTCTCTTGCGGGAGAAGCCAAAAACATTCAGTACTTC. This gives the protein CASSGSSLAGEAKNIQYF.

This chain links TRBV27 with TRBJ2-5; TRBD2 matches 10 bases. Germline V gene data show CDR1 as MNHEY and CDR2 as SMNVEV (reference sequence). With 1 base clipped from V and 3 bases from J, the junction kept 2 bases outside the gene matches. CDR3 length equals 15 residues. CDR3 in amino acids: CASSLFGLAEETQYF. The CDR3 region has the DNA TGTGCCAGCAGTTTATTTGGACTAGCGGAAGAGACCCAGTACTTC.